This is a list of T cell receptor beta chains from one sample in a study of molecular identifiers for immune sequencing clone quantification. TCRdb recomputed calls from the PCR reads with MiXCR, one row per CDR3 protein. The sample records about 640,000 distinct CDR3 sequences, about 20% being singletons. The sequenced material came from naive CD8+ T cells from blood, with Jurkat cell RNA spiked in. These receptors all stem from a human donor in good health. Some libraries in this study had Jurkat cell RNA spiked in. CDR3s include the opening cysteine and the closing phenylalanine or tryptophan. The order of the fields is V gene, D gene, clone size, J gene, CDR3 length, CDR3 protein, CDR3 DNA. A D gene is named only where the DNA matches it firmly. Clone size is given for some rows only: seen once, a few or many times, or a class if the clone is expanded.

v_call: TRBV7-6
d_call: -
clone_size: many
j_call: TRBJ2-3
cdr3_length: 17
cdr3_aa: CASSLYRDTLSTDTQYF
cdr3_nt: TGTGCCAGCAGCTTATATCGGGACACCCTGAGCACAGATACGCAGTATTTT

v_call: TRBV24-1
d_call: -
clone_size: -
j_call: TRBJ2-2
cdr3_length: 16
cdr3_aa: CATSDPTIENTGEPFF
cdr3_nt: TGTGCCACCAGTGATCCAACGATCGAAAACACCGGGGAGCCGTTTTTT

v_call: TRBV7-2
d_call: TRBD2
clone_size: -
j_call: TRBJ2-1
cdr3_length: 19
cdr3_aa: CASSLRPGLAGGFYNEQFF
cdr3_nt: TGTGCCAGCAGCTTACGACCGGGACTAGCGGGGGGGTTCTACAATGAGCAGTTCTTC

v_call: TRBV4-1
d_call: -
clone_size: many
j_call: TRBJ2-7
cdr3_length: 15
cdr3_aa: CASSPAPGPSYEQYF
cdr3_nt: TGCGCCAGCAGCCCAGCACCGGGGCCCTCCTACGAGCAGTACTTC

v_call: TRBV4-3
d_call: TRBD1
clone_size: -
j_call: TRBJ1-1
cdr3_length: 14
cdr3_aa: CASTQAITGGGAFF
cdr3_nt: TGCGCCAGCACCCAGGCCATTACAGGGGGGGGAGCTTTCTTT

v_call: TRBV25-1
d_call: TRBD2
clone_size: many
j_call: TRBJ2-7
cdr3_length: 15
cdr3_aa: CASSDRSSGDYEQYF
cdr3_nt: TGTGCCAGCAGTGATCGGTCTAGCGGGGACTACGAGCAGTACTTC

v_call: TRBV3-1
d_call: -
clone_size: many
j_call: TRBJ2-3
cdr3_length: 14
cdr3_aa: CASSPPLDTDTQYF
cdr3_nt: TGTGCCAGCAGCCCCCCCCTGGACACAGATACGCAGTATTTT

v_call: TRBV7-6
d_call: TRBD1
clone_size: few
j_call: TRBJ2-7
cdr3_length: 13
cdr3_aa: CASSNGQGNEQYF
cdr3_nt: TGTGCCAGCAGCAACGGACAGGGGAACGAGCAGTACTTC

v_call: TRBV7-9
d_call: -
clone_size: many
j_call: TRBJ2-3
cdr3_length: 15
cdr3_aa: CASSTEGGGTDTQYF
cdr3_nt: TGTGCCAGCAGCACAGAGGGCGGGGGCACAGATACGCAGTATTTT

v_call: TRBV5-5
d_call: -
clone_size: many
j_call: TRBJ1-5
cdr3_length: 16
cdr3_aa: CASSFVPGEPNQPQHF
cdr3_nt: TGTGCCAGCAGCTTTGTTCCGGGGGAACCCAATCAGCCCCAGCATTTT

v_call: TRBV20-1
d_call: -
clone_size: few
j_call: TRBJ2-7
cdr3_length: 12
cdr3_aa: CSARVGTPEQYF
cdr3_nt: TGCAGTGCTAGAGTAGGGACTCCGGAGCAGTACTTC

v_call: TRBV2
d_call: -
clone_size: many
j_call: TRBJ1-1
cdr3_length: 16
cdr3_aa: CASSEGGAAGDTEAFF
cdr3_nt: TGTGCCAGCAGTGAAGGTGGAGCCGCGGGGGACACTGAAGCTTTCTTT

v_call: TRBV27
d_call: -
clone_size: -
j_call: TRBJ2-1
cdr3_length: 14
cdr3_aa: CASSIYQGGGEQFF
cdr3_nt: TGTGCCAGCAGTATCTATCAGGGGGGGGGTGAGCAGTTCTTC

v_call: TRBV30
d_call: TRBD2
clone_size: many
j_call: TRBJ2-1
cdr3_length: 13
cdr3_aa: CAQERENRDEQFF
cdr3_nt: TGTGCCCAAGAGCGGGAGAATCGCGATGAGCAGTTCTTC

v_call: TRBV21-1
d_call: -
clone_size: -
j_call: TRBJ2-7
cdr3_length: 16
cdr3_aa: CASSKKQRRTAREQYF
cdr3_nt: TGTGCCAGCAGCAAAAAACAGCGGAGGACTGCTCGGGAGCAGTACTTC

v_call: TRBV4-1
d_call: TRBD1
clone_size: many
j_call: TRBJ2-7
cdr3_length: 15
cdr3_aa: CASSQDGTGSNEQYF
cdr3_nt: TGCGCCAGCAGCCAAGATGGGACAGGGAGTAACGAGCAGTACTTC

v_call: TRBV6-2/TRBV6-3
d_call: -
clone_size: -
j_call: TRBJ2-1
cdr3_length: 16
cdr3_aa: CASSSQTGSSYNEQFF
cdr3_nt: TGTGCCAGCAGTTCCCAAACAGGGAGCTCCTACAATGAGCAGTTCTTC

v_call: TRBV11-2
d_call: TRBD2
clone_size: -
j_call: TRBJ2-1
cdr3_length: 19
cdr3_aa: CASSLARPGERGGYNEQFF
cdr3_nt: TGTGCCAGCAGCTTAGCACGACCCGGGGAGCGGGGGGGGTACAATGAGCAGTTCTTC

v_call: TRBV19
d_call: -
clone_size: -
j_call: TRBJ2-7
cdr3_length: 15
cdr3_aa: CASSIGTGPSYEQYF
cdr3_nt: TGTGCCAGTAGTATAGGAACAGGGCCCTCCTACGAGCAGTACTTC

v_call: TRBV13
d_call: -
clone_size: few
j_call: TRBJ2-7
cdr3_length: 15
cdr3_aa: CASSFTEGGGYEQYF
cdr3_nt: TGTGCCAGCAGCTTTACGGAGGGGGGTGGCTACGAGCAGTACTTC

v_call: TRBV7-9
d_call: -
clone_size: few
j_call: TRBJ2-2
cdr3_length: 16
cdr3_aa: CASSPWASRGTGELFF
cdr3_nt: TGTGCCAGCAGCCCATGGGCCTCTCGTGGCACCGGGGAGCTGTTTTTT

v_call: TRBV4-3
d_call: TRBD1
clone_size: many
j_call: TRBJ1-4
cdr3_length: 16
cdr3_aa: CASSQPGTGVGEKLFF
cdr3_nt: TGCGCCAGCAGCCAACCCGGGACAGGGGTGGGCGAAAAACTGTTTTTT

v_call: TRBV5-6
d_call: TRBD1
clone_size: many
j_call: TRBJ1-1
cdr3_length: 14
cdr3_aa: CASSLRTGYTEAFF
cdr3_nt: TGTGCCAGCAGCTTGCGGACAGGGTACACTGAAGCTTTCTTT

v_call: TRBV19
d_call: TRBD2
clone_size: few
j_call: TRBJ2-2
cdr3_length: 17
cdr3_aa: CASSSPAGGPDTGELFF
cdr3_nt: TGTGCCAGTAGCTCGCCAGCGGGAGGGCCCGACACCGGGGAGCTGTTTTTT

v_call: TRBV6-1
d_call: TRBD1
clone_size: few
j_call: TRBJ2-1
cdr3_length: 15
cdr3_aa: CASREQGASYNEQFF
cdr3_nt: TGTGCCAGCAGGGAACAGGGGGCTAGCTACAATGAGCAGTTCTTC

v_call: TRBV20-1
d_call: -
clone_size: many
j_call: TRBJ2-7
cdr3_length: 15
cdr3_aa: CSADHLPLSSYEQYF
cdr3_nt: TGCAGTGCGGACCATCTGCCGTTGAGCTCCTACGAGCAGTACTTC

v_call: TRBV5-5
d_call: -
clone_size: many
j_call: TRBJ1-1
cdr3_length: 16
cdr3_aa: CASSHPRQTMNTEAFF
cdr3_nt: TGTGCCAGCAGCCACCCCCGGCAGACAATGAACACTGAAGCTTTCTTT

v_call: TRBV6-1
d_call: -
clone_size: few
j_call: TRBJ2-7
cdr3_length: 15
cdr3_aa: CASSAERGQTYEQYF
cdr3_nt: TGTGCCAGCAGTGCCGAAAGGGGACAAACCTACGAGCAGTACTTC

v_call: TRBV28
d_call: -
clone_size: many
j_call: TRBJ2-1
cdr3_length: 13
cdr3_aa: CASSSPQGNEQFF
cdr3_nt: TGTGCCAGCAGTTCCCCCCAAGGGAATGAGCAGTTCTTC

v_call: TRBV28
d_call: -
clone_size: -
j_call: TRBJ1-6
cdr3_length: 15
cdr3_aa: CASSLVVGGNSPLHF
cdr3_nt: TGTGCCAGCAGTTTGGTCGTAGGGGGTAATTCACCCCTCCACTTT

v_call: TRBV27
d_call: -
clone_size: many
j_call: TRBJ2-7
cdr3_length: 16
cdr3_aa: CASSYSGFGLTYEQYF
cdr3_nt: TGTGCCAGCAGTTATTCGGGGTTTGGGTTAACCTACGAGCAGTACTTC

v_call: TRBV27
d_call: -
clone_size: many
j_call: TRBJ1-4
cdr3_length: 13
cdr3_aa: CASRTALNEKLFF
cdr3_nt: TGTGCCAGCAGGACAGCCCTTAATGAAAAACTGTTTTTT

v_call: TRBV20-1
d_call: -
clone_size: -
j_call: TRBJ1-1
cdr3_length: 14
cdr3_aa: CSARDERVNTEAFF
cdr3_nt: TGCAGTGCTAGAGATGAGAGAGTGAACACTGAAGCTTTCTTT

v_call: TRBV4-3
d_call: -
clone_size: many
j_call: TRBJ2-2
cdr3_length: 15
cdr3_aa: CASSQGYKNTGELFF
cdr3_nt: TGCGCCAGCAGCCAAGGTTACAAGAACACCGGGGAGCTGTTTTTT

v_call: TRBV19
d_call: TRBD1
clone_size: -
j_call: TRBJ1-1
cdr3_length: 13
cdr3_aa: CASSDRGDTEAFF
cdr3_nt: TGTGCCAGTAGCGACAGGGGGGACACTGAAGCTTTCTTT

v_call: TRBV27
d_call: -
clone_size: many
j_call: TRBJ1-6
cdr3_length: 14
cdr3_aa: CASSLTESFSPLHF
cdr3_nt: TGTGCCAGCAGTTTAACAGAATCCTTTTCACCCCTCCACTTT

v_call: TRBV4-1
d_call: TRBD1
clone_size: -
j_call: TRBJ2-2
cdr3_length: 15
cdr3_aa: CASSQLQGSDGELFF
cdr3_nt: TGCGCCAGCAGCCAATTACAGGGGTCAGACGGGGAGCTGTTTTTT

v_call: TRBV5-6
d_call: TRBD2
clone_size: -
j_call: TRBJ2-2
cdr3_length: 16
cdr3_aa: CASSLLLAGNTGELFF
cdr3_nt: TGTGCCAGCAGCCTACTTCTAGCGGGAAACACCGGGGAGCTGTTTTTT

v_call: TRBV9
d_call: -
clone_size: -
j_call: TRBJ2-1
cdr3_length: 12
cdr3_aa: CVSSVVDNEQFF
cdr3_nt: TGTGTCAGCAGCGTAGTTGATAATGAGCAGTTCTTC

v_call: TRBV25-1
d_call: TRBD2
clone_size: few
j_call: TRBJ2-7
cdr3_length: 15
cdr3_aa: CASSEIQAGDYEQYF
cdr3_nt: TGTGCCAGCAGTGAAATACAAGCGGGAGACTACGAGCAGTACTTC

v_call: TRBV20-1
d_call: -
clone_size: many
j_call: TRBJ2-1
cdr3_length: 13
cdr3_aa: CSARMRNYNEQFF
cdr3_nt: TGCAGTGCTAGAATGCGGAACTACAATGAGCAGTTCTTC

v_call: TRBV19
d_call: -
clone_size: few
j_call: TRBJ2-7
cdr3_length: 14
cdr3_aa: CASSIRVSSYEQYF
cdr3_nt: TGTGCCAGTAGTATCCGGGTGAGCTCCTACGAGCAGTACTTC

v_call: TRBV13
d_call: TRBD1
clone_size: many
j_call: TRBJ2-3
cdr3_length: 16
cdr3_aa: CASSWTGGLPRDTQYF
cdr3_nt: TGTGCCAGCAGCTGGACAGGGGGTCTGCCAAGAGATACGCAGTATTTT

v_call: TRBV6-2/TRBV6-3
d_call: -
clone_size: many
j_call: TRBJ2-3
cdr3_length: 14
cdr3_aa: CASREDGRWDTQYF
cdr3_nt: TGTGCCAGCAGAGAGGACGGACGCTGGGATACGCAGTATTTT

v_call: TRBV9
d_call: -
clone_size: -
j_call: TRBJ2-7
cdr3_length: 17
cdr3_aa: CASSVGMRGTFPYEQYF
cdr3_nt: TGTGCCAGCAGCGTAGGTATGCGGGGCACCTTTCCCTACGAGCAGTACTTC

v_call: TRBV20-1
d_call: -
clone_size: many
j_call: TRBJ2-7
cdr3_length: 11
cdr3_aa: CSAKLVNEQYF
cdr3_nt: TGCAGTGCAAAGCTCGTGAACGAGCAGTACTTC

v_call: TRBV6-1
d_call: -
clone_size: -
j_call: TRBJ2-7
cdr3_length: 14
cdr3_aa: CASSEISSIYEQYF
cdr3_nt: TGTGCCAGCAGTGAAATTTCAAGTATCTACGAGCAGTACTTC

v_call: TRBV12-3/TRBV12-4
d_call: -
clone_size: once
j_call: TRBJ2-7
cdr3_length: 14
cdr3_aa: CASSLSERDYEQCF
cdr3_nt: TGTGCCAGCAGTTTGTCAGAGCGCGATTACGAGCAGTGCTTC

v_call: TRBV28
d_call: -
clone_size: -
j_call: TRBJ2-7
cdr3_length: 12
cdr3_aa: CTSSLRPYEQYF
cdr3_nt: TGTACCAGCAGTTTAAGACCCTACGAGCAGTACTTC

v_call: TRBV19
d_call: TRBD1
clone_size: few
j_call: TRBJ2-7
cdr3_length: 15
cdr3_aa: CASSSYGTGVDEQYF
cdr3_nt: TGTGCCAGTAGTTCCTACGGGACAGGCGTCGACGAGCAGTACTTC

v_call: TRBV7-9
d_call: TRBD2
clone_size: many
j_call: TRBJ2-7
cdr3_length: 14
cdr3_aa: CASSSASGFYEQYF
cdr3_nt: TGTGCCAGCAGCTCGGCTAGCGGTTTCTACGAGCAGTACTTC

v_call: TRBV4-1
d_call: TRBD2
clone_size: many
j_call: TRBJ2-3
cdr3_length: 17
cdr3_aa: CASSPAISGGVEDTQYF
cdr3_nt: TGCGCCAGCAGCCCCGCTATAAGCGGGGGGGTTGAAGATACGCAGTATTTT

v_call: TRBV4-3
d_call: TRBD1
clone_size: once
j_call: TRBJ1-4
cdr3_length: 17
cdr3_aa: CASSQVVTDRGQEKLFF
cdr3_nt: TGCGCCAGCAGCCAAGTAGTTACCGACAGGGGTCAAGAAAAACTGTTTTTT